The 2 T cell receptor beta chains below were found in one sample sequenced in a study of T cell responses to AZD1222 COVID-19 vaccine. Profiled with immunoSEQ multiplex PCR; TCRdb holds only in-frame clones, not every one. The sample gives about 160,000 clones, 90% to 95% of which show up once; 4.4% is in the top ten. The specimen was peripheral blood, collected on day 0 of MenACWY control vaccination. These receptors were taken from an adult in good health.

The chain joins TRBV21-1 to TRBJ2-5; TRBD1, the table's D call, lacks a check against the DNA. TRBV21-1 counts as a pseudogene. CDR3 length equals 16 residues. As DNA, the CDR3 is TGTGCCAGCAGCAAATCCCCGGACAGGGGACAAGAGACCCAGTACTTC. Translation gives CASSKSPDRGQETQYF.

The chain recombines TRBV29-1 with TRBJ1-3; D is perhaps TRBD1 (5 bases). CDR1 SQVTM and CDR2 ANQGSEA come from the germline V gene. V lost 6 bases and J 0 bases, leaving 12 bases between the germline ends. This CDR3 comprises 14 residues. CDR3 residues: CSVWDRGSGNTIYF. CDR3 DNA sequence: TGCAGCGTCTGGGACCGGGGCTCTGGAAACACCATATATTTT.